The 14 T cell receptor beta chains in this list originate from one sample, sequenced in a study of blood T cells in healthy people across ages. A second PCR of roughly 6 to 12 cycles used a sample-barcoded 5' primer and a J-beta primer mix. TCRdb re-derived calls from the 5' RACE reads in MiXCR, one entry per CDR3 protein. The data hold around 1,500,000 distinct CDR3 sequences, with approximately 30% observed a single time. Sequencing input: blood. The source is a woman aged 25 to 45 in good health.

This clonotype occurred many times. The chain uses TRBV4-3 and TRBJ2-7; maybe TRBD2 (6 bases). V gave up 1 base and J gave up 3 bases, with 19 bases separating them. Germline lookup yields CDR1 LGHNA and CDR2 YSLEER. This CDR3 region has 17 residues. CDR3 coding DNA: TGCGCCAGCAGCCAAGGGGAGGCGGGGTCCCCTCTCTACGAGCAGTACTTC. This encodes CASSQGEAGSPLYEQYF.

A few counts support this clonotype. The genes are TRBV15 and TRBJ2-1; D might be TRBD1 (6 bases). Per the germline V gene, CDR1 is LNHNV and CDR2 is YYDKDF (reference sequence). The CDR3 spans 13 residues. V was clipped by 1 base and J by 7 bases, with 8 bases between them. The CDR3 loop reads CATSRVQGNEQFF. For the CDR3, the DNA is TGTGCCACCAGCAGAGTACAGGGAAATGAGCAGTTCTTC.

This rearrangement joins TRBV14 to TRBJ2-7; D tentatively reads TRBD1 or TRBD2 (5 bases each). V was shortened by 1 base and J by 2 bases, with 18 bases between the two germline ends. The CDR3 has 17 residues. Germline CDR1 reads SGHDN; CDR2 reads FVKESK. DNA of the CDR3: TGTGCCAGCAGCCAAGTGGGGGTTATGGCGTCCGCCTACGAGCAGTACTTC. Residues: CASSQVGVMASAYEQYF.

This chain uses TRBV20-1 with TRBJ2-7, with 8 positions matching TRBD1. With 3 bases clipped from V and 0 bases from J, the junction kept 7 bases outside the gene matches. The CDR3 contains 15 residues. The germline CDR1 and CDR2 sequences are DFQATT and SNEGSKA (reference sequence). CDR3 protein: CSASPGTGDSYEQYF. The CDR3 nucleotides are TGCAGTGCTAGTCCCGGGACAGGAGACTCCTACGAGCAGTACTTC.

This clonotype showed up just once. The chain is built from TRBV12-3 or TRBV12-4 and TRBJ1-2; TRBD1 matches at 8 bases. This CDR3 is built from 15 residues. Germline trimming cut 5 bases from V and 2 bases from J; bases unmatched to any gene: 7. The CDR3 is CASSVVDRANYGYTF. CDR3 bases: TGTGCCAGCAGTGTAGTGGACAGGGCGAACTATGGCTACACCTTC.

This clonotype was counted at least ten times. The chain joins TRBV20-1 to TRBJ1-2; possible D gene TRBD1, 6 bases. The CDR3 spans 12 residues. V lost 5 bases, J lost 2 bases, and 9 bases lay in between. Germline CDR1 DFQATT, CDR2 SNEGSKA (reference sequence). This CDR3 reads CSAYQGNYGYTF. CDR3 in DNA: TGCAGTGCTTACCAGGGGAACTATGGCTACACCTTC.

This clonotype was counted a few times. The chain joins TRBV28 to TRBJ2-6; TRBD1 or TRBD2 may be the D gene (5 bases each). V lost 11 bases and J lost 4, with 12 bases in between. Per the germline V gene, CDR1 is MDHEN and CDR2 is SYDVKM. The CDR3 runs 13 residues. The CDR3 region has the DNA TGTGCCGGAGTTGAGGGGGGGGCCAACGTCCTGACTTTC. Translating gives CAGVEGGANVLTF.

This clonotype showed up just a few times. The J gene is TRBJ2-1, the V gene TRBV24-1, with 9 nucleotides matching TRBD2. The length of the CDR3 is 15 residues. In germline, CDR1 is KGHDR, CDR2 SFDVKD. The V gene end was trimmed by 3 bases and the J gene end by 5 bases; junction bases not matched to a gene: 4. CDR3 sequence: CATSDPGTSNNEQFF. The CDR3 nucleotides read TGTGCCACCAGTGATCCCGGGACTAGCAACAATGAGCAGTTCTTC.

A single count supports this clonotype. CDR3 residues: CASSLFWDTQYF. CDR3 DNA sequence: TGTGCCAGCAGTTTGTTCTGGGATACGCAGTATTTT. This chain uses TRBV28 with TRBJ2-3; D is undetermined. The CDR3 loop spans 12 amino acids. Trimming left V 3 bases short and J 6 bases short, with 7 bases between. The germline V gene has CDR1 MDHEN and CDR2 SYDVKM. Using reference TRBV28 and TRBJ2-3 for the parts outside the CDR3, the full variable domain is DVKVTQSSRYLVKRTGEKVFLECVQDMDHENMFWYRQDPGLGLRLIYFSYDVKMKEKGDIPEGYSVSREKKERFSLILESASTNQTSMYLCASSLFWDTQYFGPGTRLTVL.

In its sample, this clonotype was seen many times. The chain couples TRBV7-2 to TRBJ1-2; 7 bases are shared with TRBD1. Germline trimming cut 4 bases from V and 4 bases from J; bases unmatched to any gene: 3. CDR1 is SGHTA, CDR2 FQGNSA, per germline. CDR3 length equals 13 residues. The CDR3 DNA is TGTGCCAGCAGCTCCACAGGGGTCTATGGCTACACCTTC. Translation gives CASSSTGVYGYTF. Complete variable domain (other parts from reference TRBV7-2 and TRBJ1-2): GAGVSQSPSNKVTEKGKDVELRCDPISGHTALYWYRQSLGQGLEFLIYFQGNSAPDKSGLPSDRFSAERTGGSVSTLTIQRTQQEDSAVYLCASSSTGVYGYTFGSGTRLTVV.

The chain joins TRBV12-3 or TRBV12-4 to TRBJ2-5; 9 bases match TRBD2. V dropped 5 bases and J dropped 4; count of bases not matched to a gene: 20. The CDR3 covers 19 residues. The DNA for the CDR3 is TGTGCCAGCAGTCGAGTCCTAGGGGGACGCGGGAGGGAGGGAGAGACCCAGTACTTC. It codes for CASSRVLGGRGREGETQYF.

This clonotype was seen ten or more times. The junction departs from the called germline gene at one end, perhaps through a read error. The gene calls are TRBV5-1 and TRBJ2-7, with 8 bases lining up with TRBD1. Germline V gene data show CDR1 as SGHRS and CDR2 as YFSETQ. The CDR3 is 12 amino acids. CDR3 residues: CASSQDRVEQYF. In nucleotides, the CDR3 is TGTGCCAGCAGTCAGGACAGGGTCGAGCAGTACTTC.

This clonotype was found a few times. This chain's CDR3 is CASSLRGGPYNEQFF. The CDR3 DNA sequence: TGCGCCAGCAGCTTGCGAGGGGGGCCGTACAATGAGCAGTTCTTC. This chain connects TRBV5-1 to TRBJ2-1; D tentatively reads TRBD1 or TRBD2 (6 bases each). V lost 1 base and J 4 bases, leaving 12 bases between the germline ends. CDR3 length: 15 amino acids. Germline V gives CDR1 SGHRS, CDR2 YFSETQ.

This clonotype was picked up many times. The chain joins TRBV20-1 to TRBJ1-2; D is unresolved. CDR1 and CDR2 from the germline V gene are DFQATT and SNEGSKA (reference sequence). Trimming shortened V by 6 bases and J by 4 bases, and 12 bases separated the two germline ends. The CDR3 has 12 residues. CDR3 amino acids: CSAYSESYGYTF. In DNA form, the CDR3 reads TGCAGTGCGTATTCAGAATCCTATGGCTACACCTTC.